What follows are 8 T cell receptor beta chains derived from one specimen sequenced in a study of STAT5B mutations in CD4+ large granular lymphocyte leukemia. Repertoires were generated with immunoSEQ multiplex PCR, while TCRdb's copy carries only in-frame clones and drops some. The sample records fewer than 45,000 clones, 80% to 90% being singletons. Sequencing was performed on CD4+ T cells from blood buffy coats. The origin of the receptors is a human donor in good health.

This sequence joins TRBV29-1 and TRBJ2-7; D might be TRBD1 (5 bases). V was cut by 8 bases and J by 3 bases, with 11 bases left in between. Germline loops: CDR1 SQVTM, CDR2 ANQGSEA. This CDR3 region has 11 residues. The CDR3 here is CSFSTGYEQYF. CDR3 nucleotide sequence: TGCAGCTTTTCTACAGGCTACGAGCAGTACTTC.

This chain uses TRBV5-1 with TRBJ2-3; D is perhaps TRBD1 (5 bases). This CDR3 contains 17 residues. Trimming stripped 3 bases from V and 0 bases from J, with 17 bases between. Germline CDR1 SGHRS, CDR2 YFSETQ. CDR3 nucleotide sequence: TGCGCCAGCAGCTCCCCAAGCCATAGGGGAAGCACAGATACGCAGTATTTT. As protein: CASSSPSHRGSTDTQYF.

The chain is built from TRBV7-3 and TRBJ2-7, with 7 bases that match TRBD2. The J segment lost 7 bases and the V segment lost 4 bases, leaving 7 bases of the junction unmatched. The CDR3 totals 13 residues. Germline V gene lookup returns CDR1 SGHTA and CDR2 FQGTGA. The DNA for the CDR3 is TGTGCCAGCAGCTCCGATCCGGGGGGTGAGCAGTACTTC. Translating it yields CASSSDPGGEQYF.

The CDR3 here is CASGRLDSNQPQHF. The DNA of the CDR3 is TGTGCTAGTGGAAGACTAGATAGCAATCAGCCCCAGCATTTT. The genes are TRBV12-5 and TRBJ1-5; no clear D. V lost 6 bases, J lost 0 bases, and 9 bases lay in between. CDR3 length: 14 residues. Germline CDR1 reads LGHNT; CDR2 reads FRNRAP. The full variable domain, in which reference TRBV12-5 and TRBJ1-5 provide the parts outside the CDR3, is DARVTQTPRHKVTEMGQEVTMRCQPILGHNTVFWYRQTMMQGLELLAYFRNRAPLDDSGMPKDRFSAEMPDATLATLKIQPSEPRDSAVYFCASGRLDSNQPQHFGDGTRLSIL.

The CDR3 DNA is TGTGCCAGCAGTGGCGGACTTCGCTGGGAGTACTACGAGCAGTACTTC. Translated, it gives CASSGGLRWEYYEQYF. J is TRBJ2-5 and V is TRBV6-1; D is perhaps TRBD2 (5 bases). The closer fit of TRBJ2-7 to the DNA end suggests the J call may be wrong. Germline CDR1 and CDR2: MNHNS and SASEGT. This CDR3 has 16 residues.

This CDR3 reads CASSYLTSGGDNEQFF. For the CDR3, the DNA is TGTGCCAGCAGTTACCTGACTAGCGGGGGGGACAATGAGCAGTTCTTC. The chain joins TRBV6-5 to TRBJ2-1, with TRBD2 matching 14 bases. The V gene end was trimmed by 2 bases and the J gene end by 5 bases; junction bases not matched to a gene: 2. Germline-derived CDR1 and CDR2 are MNHEY and SVGAGI. This CDR3 has 16 residues.

The chain recombines TRBV7-6 with TRBJ1-3, with a weak D call TRBD1 (5 bases). CDR3 length: 16 residues. CDR1 and CDR2 from the germline V gene are SGHVS and FNYEAQ. V shed 0 bases and J shed 1 base, with 10 bases lying between them. CDR3 residues: CASSLATGTSGNTIYF. The CDR3 coding sequence is TGTGCCAGCAGCTTAGCTACGGGGACTTCTGGAAACACCATATATTTT.

The chain links TRBV18 to TRBJ1-1, with a tentative D call TRBD1 (6 bases). Germline V gives CDR1 KGHSH, CDR2 LQKENI. Trimming took 4 bases from V and 4 from J, leaving 19 bases between them. The length of the CDR3 is 16 residues. The CDR3 is CASSLAGGVGITEAFF. CDR3 nucleotide sequence: TGTGCCAGCTCACTCGCTGGGGGCGTTGGGATCACTGAAGCTTTCTTT.